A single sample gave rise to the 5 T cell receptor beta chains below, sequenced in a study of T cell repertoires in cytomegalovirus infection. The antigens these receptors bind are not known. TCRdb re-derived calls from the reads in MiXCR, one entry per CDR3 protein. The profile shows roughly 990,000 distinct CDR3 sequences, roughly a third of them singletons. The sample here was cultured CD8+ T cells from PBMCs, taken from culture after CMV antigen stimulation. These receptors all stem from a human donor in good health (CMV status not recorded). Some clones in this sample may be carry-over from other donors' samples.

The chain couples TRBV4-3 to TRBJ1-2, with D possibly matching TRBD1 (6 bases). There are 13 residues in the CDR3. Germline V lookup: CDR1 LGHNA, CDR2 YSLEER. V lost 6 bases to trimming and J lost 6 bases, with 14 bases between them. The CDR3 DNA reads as TGCGCCAGCAGTCAAAGGACAGACAATGGCTACACCTTC. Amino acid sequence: CASSQRTDNGYTF.

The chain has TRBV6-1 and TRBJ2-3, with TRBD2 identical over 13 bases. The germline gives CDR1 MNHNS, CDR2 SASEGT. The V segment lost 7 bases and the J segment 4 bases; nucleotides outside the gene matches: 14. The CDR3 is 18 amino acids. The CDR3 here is CASTGWTSGGPLPDTQYF. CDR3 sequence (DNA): TGTGCCAGCACCGGATGGACTAGCGGGGGCCCTCTCCCAGATACGCAGTATTTT.

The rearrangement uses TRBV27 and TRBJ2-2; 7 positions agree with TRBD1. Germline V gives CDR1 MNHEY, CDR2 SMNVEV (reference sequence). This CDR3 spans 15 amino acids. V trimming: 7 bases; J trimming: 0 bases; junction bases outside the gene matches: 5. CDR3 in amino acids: CASNPTGTNTGELFF. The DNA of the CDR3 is TGTGCCAGCAATCCGACAGGGACGAACACCGGGGAGCTGTTTTTT.

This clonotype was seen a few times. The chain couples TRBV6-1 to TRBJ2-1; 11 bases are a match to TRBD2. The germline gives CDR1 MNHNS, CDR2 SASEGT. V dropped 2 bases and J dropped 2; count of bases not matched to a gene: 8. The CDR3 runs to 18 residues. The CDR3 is CASSEFPSSGGTYNEQFF. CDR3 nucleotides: TGTGCCAGCAGTGAATTCCCCTCTAGCGGGGGGACCTACAATGAGCAGTTCTTC.

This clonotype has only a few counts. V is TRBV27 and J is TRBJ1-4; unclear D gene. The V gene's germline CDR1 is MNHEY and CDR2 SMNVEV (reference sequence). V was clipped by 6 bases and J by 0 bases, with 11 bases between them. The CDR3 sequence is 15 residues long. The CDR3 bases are TGTGCCAGCAGCAAAGCGGGGACAACTAATGAAAAACTGTTTTTT. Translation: CASSKAGTTNEKLFF.